This T cell receptor beta chain came from a study of graft-versus-host responses after intestinal transplantation. Assay: immunoSEQ multiplex PCR; the TCRdb copy retains only in-frame clones and omits some. Here the sample spans over 65,000 clones, roughly 90% being singletons. The CDR3 runs 16 residues. V dropped 0 bases and J dropped 5 bases, with 16 bases sitting between them. Germline loops: CDR1 LNHDA, CDR2 SQIVND (reference sequence). Of note for this clone: The antigen remains unidentified.

The sample here was unstimulated CD8+ T cells sorted from spleen or lymph node cells, taken before transplant. This TCR was recovered from a human donor who was the organ donor for an intestinal transplant. The chain is built from TRBV19 and TRBJ1-1; no clear D gene. The CDR3 region is CASSIDGSWVGTEAFF. As DNA, the CDR3 is TGTGCCAGTAGTATAGATGGCAGTTGGGTGGGAACTGAAGCTTTCTTT.